This note documents a single T cell receptor beta chain sequence. This record comes from a study of blood T cell repertoires in COVID-19. For the study at large: There were acute and convalescent COVID-19 samples, and they came from the United States, Italy and Spain. The cDNA or gDNA used as material had been derived from T cells, B-cell-depleted T cells, or PBMCs.

As originally analysed: Amplification of reference gene primers was used by the study to estimate nucleated cell counts. TCRdb keeps only in-frame clones here, not all; method: immunoSEQ multiplex PCR. The D gene and trimming were derived from the DNA, and the V and J assignments and clone size from that table. The sample lists about 260,000 clones, roughly 80% seen once, with 4% to 4.5% in the top ten. CDR1 MNHEY and CDR2 SMNVEV come from the germline V gene (reference sequence). The CDR3 sequence is 14 residues long. The V and J ends lost 5 bases and 4 bases respectively, with 14 bases between them.

This sequence was found in a man in his fifties or sixties with acute or convalescent COVID-19. This chain joins TRBV27 and TRBJ1-2; D not resolved. The specimen sequenced was peripheral blood. Here the CDR3 reads CASSARSLTYGYTF. In DNA form, the CDR3 reads TGTGCCAGCAGTGCGAGAAGCCTTACCTATGGCTACACCTTC.